The clone carrying this T cell receptor beta chain has just a few counts. CDR3 length: 16 residues. Germline lookup yields CDR1 MDHEN and CDR2 SYDVKM. V lost 5 bases to trimming and J lost 2 bases, with 17 bases between them. These data are taken from a study of CD8+ T cells in alopecia areata. TCR sequencing used cDNA made by reverse transcription of extracted RNA. The method was immunoSEQ multiplex PCR; TCRdb's version includes in-frame clones alone and lacks a portion of them. The sample carries about 150,000 clones, around 50% recorded once. This sequence was found in a human donor with alopecia areata. The sequenced material came from CD4+ T cells sorted from blood. The chain carries TRBV28 and TRBJ2-3, with D perhaps matching TRBD1 or TRBD2 (5 bases each). This CDR3 reads CASSTPGAGNTDTQYF. CDR3 DNA sequence: TGTGCCAGCAGTACCCCCGGGGCGGGCAACACAGATACGCAGTATTTT.